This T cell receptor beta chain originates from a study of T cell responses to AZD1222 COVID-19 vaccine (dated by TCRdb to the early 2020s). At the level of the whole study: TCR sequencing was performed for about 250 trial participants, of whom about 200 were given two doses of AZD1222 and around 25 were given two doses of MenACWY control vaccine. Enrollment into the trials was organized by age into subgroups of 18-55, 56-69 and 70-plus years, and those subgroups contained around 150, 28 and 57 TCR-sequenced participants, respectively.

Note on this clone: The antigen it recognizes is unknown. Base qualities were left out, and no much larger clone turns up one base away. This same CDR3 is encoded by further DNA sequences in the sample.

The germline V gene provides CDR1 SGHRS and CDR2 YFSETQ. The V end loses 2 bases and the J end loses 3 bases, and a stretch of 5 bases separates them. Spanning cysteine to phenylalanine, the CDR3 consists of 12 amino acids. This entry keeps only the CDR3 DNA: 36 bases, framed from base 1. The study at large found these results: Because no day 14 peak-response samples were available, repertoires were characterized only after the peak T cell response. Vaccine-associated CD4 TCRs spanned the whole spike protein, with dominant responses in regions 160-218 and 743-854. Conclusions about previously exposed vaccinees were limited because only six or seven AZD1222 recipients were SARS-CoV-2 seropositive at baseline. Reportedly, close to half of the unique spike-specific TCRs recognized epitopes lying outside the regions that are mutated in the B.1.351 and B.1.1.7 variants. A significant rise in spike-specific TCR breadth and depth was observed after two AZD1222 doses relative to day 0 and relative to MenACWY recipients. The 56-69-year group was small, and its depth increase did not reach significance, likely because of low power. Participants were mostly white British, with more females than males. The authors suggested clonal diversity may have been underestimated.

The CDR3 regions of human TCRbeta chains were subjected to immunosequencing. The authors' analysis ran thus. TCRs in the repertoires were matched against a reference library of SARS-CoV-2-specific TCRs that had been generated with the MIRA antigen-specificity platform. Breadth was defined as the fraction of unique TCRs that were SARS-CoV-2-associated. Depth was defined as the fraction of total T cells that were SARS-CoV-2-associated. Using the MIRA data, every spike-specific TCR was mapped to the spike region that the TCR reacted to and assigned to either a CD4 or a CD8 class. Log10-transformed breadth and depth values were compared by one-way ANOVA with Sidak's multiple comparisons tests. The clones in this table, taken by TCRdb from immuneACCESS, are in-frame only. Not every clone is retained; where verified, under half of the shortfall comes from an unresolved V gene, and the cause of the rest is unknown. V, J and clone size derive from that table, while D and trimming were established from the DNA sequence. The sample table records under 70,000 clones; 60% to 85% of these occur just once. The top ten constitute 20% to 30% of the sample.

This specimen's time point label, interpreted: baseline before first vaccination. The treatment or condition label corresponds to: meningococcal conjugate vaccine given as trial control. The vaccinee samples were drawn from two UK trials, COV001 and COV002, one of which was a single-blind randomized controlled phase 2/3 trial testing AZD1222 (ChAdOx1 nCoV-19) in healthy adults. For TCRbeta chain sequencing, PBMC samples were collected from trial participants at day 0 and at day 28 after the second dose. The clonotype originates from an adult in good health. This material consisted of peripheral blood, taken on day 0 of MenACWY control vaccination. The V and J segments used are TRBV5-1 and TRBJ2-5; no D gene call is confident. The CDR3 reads CASSLGKETQYF. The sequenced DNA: TGCGCCAGCAGCTTAGGTAAAGAGACCCAGTACTTC.